These 8 T cell receptor beta chains originate from one sample sequenced in a study of blood T cell repertoires in COVID-19. Repertoires were generated with immunoSEQ multiplex PCR, while TCRdb's copy carries only in-frame clones and drops some. The sample records nearly 110,000 clones, roughly 88% being singletons. The sequenced sample consisted of peripheral blood. These receptors all stem from a middle-aged man with active or convalescent COVID-19.

The DNA for the CDR3 is TGTGCCACTGCGGGACAGGTAACAAGCGAGCAGTACTTC. Protein sequence: CATAGQVTSEQYF. This rearrangement joins TRBV10-3 to TRBJ2-7; 8 bases match TRBD1. The CDR3 runs to 13 residues. CDR1 and CDR2 from the germline V gene are ENHRY and SYGVKD. V dropped 10 bases and J dropped 6; count of bases not matched to a gene: 11.

CDR3 amino acids: CASSQEAGENEQFF. As DNA, the CDR3 is TGCGCCAGCAGCCAAGAGGCAGGGGAGAATGAGCAGTTCTTC. J is TRBJ2-1 and V is TRBV4-3; D is perhaps TRBD1 (6 bases). CDR1 is LGHNA and CDR2 is YSLEER in the germline V gene. CDR3 length: 14 residues. The V and J ends lost 0 bases and 7 bases respectively, with 10 bases between them.

The count of this clone is one. This chain joins TRBV5-1 and TRBJ1-1; D might be TRBD1 (6 bases). This CDR3 is built from 17 residues. V was pared by 2 bases and J by 0 bases, with 17 bases between. CDR1 is SGHRS and CDR2 is YFSETQ in the germline V gene. CDR3 sequence reads: CASSLNTRGNMNTEAFF. The CDR3 DNA reads TGCGCCAGCAGCTTAAACACCAGGGGTAACATGAACACTGAAGCTTTCTTT.

V is TRBV30 and J is TRBJ1-3, with unresolved D. The CDR3 has 16 amino acids. Germline CDR1 is GTSNPN and CDR2 is SVGIG (reference sequence). V lost 1 base to trimming and J lost 0 bases, with 13 bases between them. Written as DNA, the CDR3 is TGTGCCTGGAGTGGGTCGGGAGGCTACTCTGGAAACACCATATATTTT. Translating it yields CAWSGSGGYSGNTIYF.

V usage is TRBV25-1 and J usage is TRBJ1-2, with D hard to call. Germline-derived CDR1 and CDR2 are MGHDK and SYGVNS. CDR3 length equals 13 residues. Trimming stripped 6 bases from V and 2 bases from J, with 10 bases between. This CDR3 reads CASSFTENYGYTF. The CDR3, as DNA: TGTGCCAGCAGCTTCACAGAGAACTATGGCTACACCTTC.

The chain recombines TRBV7-2 with TRBJ2-5; TRBD2 is a possible D gene (6 bases). The V gene's germline CDR1 is SGHTA and CDR2 FQGNSA. This CDR3 is built from 15 residues. The V gene lost 5 bases and the J gene lost 1 base, with 14 bases spanning the gap. The CDR3 nucleotides read TGTGCCAGCAGCCTCCAAGGGAGGCTCCAAGAGACCCAGTACTTC. It specifies CASSLQGRLQETQYF. Together with reference TRBV7-2 and TRBJ2-5, the CDR3 gives the full variable domain: GAGVSQSPSNKVTEKGKDVELRCDPISGHTALYWYRQSLGQGLEFLIYFQGNSAPDKSGLPSDRFSAERTGGSVSTLTIQRTQQEDSAVYLCASSLQGRLQETQYFGPGTRLLVL.

The V call is TRBV28, the J call TRBJ1-1; TRBD1 matches 7 bases. V dropped 3 bases and J dropped 6; count of bases not matched to a gene: 7. The CDR3 loop spans 14 amino acids. Germline CDR1 reads MDHEN; CDR2 reads SYDVKM. The CDR3: CASSFDREFPEAFF. CDR3 nucleotide sequence: TGTGCCAGCAGTTTCGACAGGGAATTCCCTGAAGCTTTCTTT.

The CDR3 region has the DNA TGTGCCAGCAGGTCTTCAGGGATTCGGATCCACGAGCAGTACTTC. It yields the protein CASRSSGIRIHEQYF. This chain joins TRBV28 and TRBJ2-7; D is possibly TRBD1 (5 bases). The CDR3 is 15 residues long. Germline V gene sequence: CDR1 MDHEN, CDR2 SYDVKM. Trimming pared 6 bases from V and 5 bases from J, leaving 20 bases between.